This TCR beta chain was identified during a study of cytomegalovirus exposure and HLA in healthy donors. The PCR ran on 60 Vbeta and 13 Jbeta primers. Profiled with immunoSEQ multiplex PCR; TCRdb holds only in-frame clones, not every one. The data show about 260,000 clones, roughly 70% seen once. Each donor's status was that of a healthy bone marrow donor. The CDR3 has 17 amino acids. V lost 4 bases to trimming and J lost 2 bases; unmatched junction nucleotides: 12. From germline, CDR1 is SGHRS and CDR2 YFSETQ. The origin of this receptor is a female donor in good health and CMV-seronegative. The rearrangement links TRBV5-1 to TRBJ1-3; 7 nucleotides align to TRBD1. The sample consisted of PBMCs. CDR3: CASSPEFSGTAGNTIYF. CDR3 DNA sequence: TGCGCCAGCAGCCCAGAGTTCTCCGGGACAGCTGGAAACACCATATATTTT.